This T cell receptor beta chain was recorded in a study of blood T cells in healthy people across ages (dated by TCRdb to 2015 to 2017). About the full investigation: Template switching captured roughly one uniquely barcoded TCR beta cDNA molecule per two T cells in model experiments. To track age-related changes in TCR beta repertoire diversity, the study relied on deep sequencing normalized with unique cDNA molecular identifiers. The donors were divided into four age groups: young (average around 17 years), middle-aged (about 39), aged (about 62) and long-lived (nearly 85). To avoid experimental bias, donors of different ages were randomly spread across the sequencing lanes. The study analyzed two additional independent replicas of 1 million unique cDNA reads from the same blood draw for two donors, one aged 18 to 29 and one aged 80 or older. Beyond this particular receptor, the publication reports: The CMV infection status of donors was not known, potentially confounding age-related changes in expanded clonotypes. Observed TCR beta diversity per million T cells fell roughly linearly with age, and a significant reduction was already apparent by age around 40. Conclusive comparison of naive and antigen-experienced compartments was prevented by the profiling of bulk unsorted PBMCs. Estimates of total diversity based on one million sequenced T cells were considered lower bounds and underestimates. Compared with the aged group, the long-lived group had more naive CD4+ T cells, fewer expanded clones and increased TCR diversity, a pattern suggesting age selection. Observed TCR beta diversity correlated strongly with the percentage of naive T cells measured by flow cytometry.

On this clonotype itself: What this receptor recognizes is not known. Base qualities were left out, and no much larger clone turns up one base away.

Receptors were amplified or captured by 5' RACE. Sequencing instrument: Illumina HiSeq 2500. A second PCR of about 6 to 11 cycles was run with a J-beta primer mix and a sample-barcoded 5' primer. Each TCR beta cDNA molecule received a unique molecular identifier from a template-switch 5' adaptor carrying 12 random nucleotides. Each sample yielded at least 2.5 million CDR3-containing paired-end reads. First-strand cDNA was synthesized from all RNA with the Mint cDNA synthesis kit, primed by a TRBC-specific oligonucleotide. After uracil-DNA glycosylase treatment, a first 18-cycle PCR used universal primers M1SS and BC2_uni_R on all cDNA. From the authors' description of their analysis: Normalization of each sample was performed by random selection of 1 million high-quality reads, each carrying a distinct molecular identifier. Reads with shared molecular identifiers were discarded instead of being binned into consensus sequences. CDR3 identification, clonotype clustering and error correction used MiTCR with a Q25 quality threshold and the strictest error-elimination algorithm. A nonparametric unseen species model with Euler transformation was used to estimate a lower bound on total TCR beta diversity. Through fastp at Q25 and MiXCR, TCRdb rebuilt clones from the public reads, retaining in-frame beta chains. Entries are consolidated by CDR3 protein sequence, retaining the most common genes and DNA. The authors' filters were not applied to this entry. For this sample there are about 1.4 million distinct CDR3 sequences; roughly 60% appear just once. Clones ranked in the top ten supply 6.5% to 8.5% of the sample.

Systemically healthy Caucasian individuals from Russia, around 39 in total and aged roughly 6 to 100 years, were included as donors. About 9.8 milliliters of peripheral blood were drawn from each donor into EDTA-treated Vacutainer tubes. Ficoll-Paque density-gradient centrifugation was used to isolate PBMCs, with at least 6.5 million per sample. Trizol reagent was used to extract total RNA from PBMCs, with at least 5.5 micrograms per sample. For every donor, an aliquot of PBMCs went through flow cytometry to measure the percentages of naive CD45RAhigh/CD27high T cells. There are 15 amino acids in the CDR3, from cysteine to phenylalanine inclusive. CDR3 DNA only is kept here, 45 bases in frame from base 1. The germline V gene encodes CDR1 PRHDT and CDR2 FYEKMQ (reference sequence). Cut back by 1 base and 3 bases, the V and J ends lie 11 bases apart.

The origin of this receptor is a man aged 18 to 30 in good health. The sequenced sample was blood. The chain is made from TRBV13 and TRBJ2-3; TRBD2 is perhaps the D gene, given 6 matching bases. The CDR3 here reads CASSLDSGSTDTQYF. The DNA sequence reads TGTGCCAGCAGCTTAGATTCCGGGAGTACAGATACGCAGTATTTT.